This T cell receptor (beta chain) was recorded in a study of vaccination and CD4 T cells after COVID-19. Germline CDR1 and CDR2: DFQATT and SNEGSKA (reference sequence). After removal of 6 bases from V and 1 base from J, the junction contained 13 bases not matched to a gene. This CDR3 has 16 residues. This clonotype has only a few counts. Its specificity is unknown. Specified treatment: approximately nine-day PBMC culture with coronavirus spike peptide pools or control peptides (ViraFEST assay). CD4+ T cells were isolated by negative selection after ten to eleven days of culture. An Oncomine TCR Beta short-read assay was used to sequence the DNA from cultured CD4+ T cells. TCRdb re-called the PCR reads with MiXCR, one entry per CDR3 protein. The sample lists more than 15,000 distinct CDR3 sequences; 35% to 50% were seen once.

The gene calls are TRBV20-1 and TRBJ2-3; 7 bases line up with TRBD2. This sequence was found in a human donor who had recovered from COVID-19. The sequences come from CD4+ T cells from blood, cultured in vitro, collected after SARS-CoV-2 vaccination. The CDR3 nucleotides are TGCAGTGCCGAGGAGAGCGGGATCATTGGCACAGATACGCAGTATTTT. Amino acids: CSAEESGIIGTDTQYF.